A selection of T cell receptor beta chains follows, all from one sample in a study of response to subunit inactivated influenza vaccine. TCRdb reprocessed the RT-PCR reads via MiXCR and lists one record per CDR3 protein. This sample carries around 300,000 distinct CDR3 sequences, approximately 23% of them seen once, and the ten largest clones take approximately 10%. The material was PBMCs from blood, obtained less than 22 months after vaccination. The receptors were gathered from a man between 50 and 69 years old who received an inactivated influenza vaccine. Both conserved end residues are part of each CDR3. D genes are given only for firm matches. Expanded clones are given a class, and other clones once, few, many or no size at all.

NA,TRBV25-1,TRBJ2-1,NA,TGTGCCAGCCGAAAATGGCAGAAGGATGAGCAGTTCTTC,CASRKWQKDEQFF
NA,TRBV20-1,TRBJ2-3,NA,TGCAGTGCTAGAGATCGGCCCCGGAAGGGCACAGATACGCAGTATTTT,CSARDRPRKGTDTQYF
NA,TRBV11-1,TRBJ1-1,few,TGTGCCAGCAGCTTGGTTAATGTATGGGGCAGGGGTGGCACTGAAGCTTTCTTT,CASSLVNVWGRGGTEAFF
TRBD2,TRBV20-1,TRBJ2-1,few,TGCAGTGCTAGAGATGTGGCGGGAGGGGGGTACAATGAGCAGTTCTTC,CSARDVAGGGYNEQFF
NA,TRBV28,TRBJ2-7,many,TGTGCCACTTCCGGGGTAGATGAAGAGCAGTACTTC,CATSGVDEEQYF
TRBD1,TRBV15,TRBJ2-5,once,TGTGCCACCAGCAGAGGACAGGGGGCAGGAGAGACCCAGTACTTC,CATSRGQGAGETQYF
NA,TRBV4-1,TRBJ1-2,NA,TGCGCCAGCAGCCCGGGACAAGATAACTATGGCTACACCTTC,CASSPGQDNYGYTF
NA,TRBV20-1,TRBJ1-5,NA,TGCAGTGCTAGGACAGAGCTTAGCAATCAGCCCCAGCATTTT,CSARTELSNQPQHF
NA,TRBV14,TRBJ2-5,NA,TGTGCCAGCAGCCATAAAGAGACCCAGTACTTC,CASSHKETQYF
NA,TRBV7-9,TRBJ2-7,few,TGTGCCAGCAGCCCCCTAGGAGTAAACGAGCAGTACTTC,CASSPLGVNEQYF
TRBD2,TRBV28,TRBJ2-1,NA,TGTGCCAGCAGCTCCCCCAAGAACAGCGGGAGTAAATCCTACAATGAGCAGTTCTTC,CASSSPKNSGSKSYNEQFF
NA,TRBV6-1,TRBJ1-4,NA,TGTGCCAGCAGTCCAGAACTCGGGGGGAAAGAAAAACTGTTTTTT,CASSPELGGKEKLFF
TRBD2,TRBV12-3/TRBV12-4,TRBJ2-5,NA,TGTGCCAGCAGCGAGACCCGGGGGGGCACCCAGTACTTC,CASSETRGGTQYF
NA,TRBV12-3/TRBV12-4,TRBJ2-5,NA,TGTGCCACCCCCCGGGACTCCATCCAAGAGACCCAGTACTTC,CATPRDSIQETQYF
NA,TRBV6-5,TRBJ2-7,few,TGTGCCAGCAGTTACGGGGCTAGCCCCTACGAGCAGTACTTC,CASSYGASPYEQYF
NA,TRBV7-2,TRBJ2-1,NA,TGTGCCAGCAGCTTAGAGCAGGCGGCCTACAATGAGCAGTTCTTC,CASSLEQAAYNEQFF
NA,TRBV10-3,TRBJ2-5,NA,TGTGCCATCAGTGGGCCGCGAGATACCCAGTACTTC,CAISGPRDTQYF
NA,TRBV20-1,TRBJ1-1,once,TGCAGTGCTACACGCATTGGTCGGCTGAACACTGAAGCTTTCTTT,CSATRIGRLNTEAFF
NA,TRBV29-1,TRBJ2-2,few,TGCAGCGTTGGGACTATCAGGAACACCGGGGAGCTGTTTTTT,CSVGTIRNTGELFF
NA,TRBV5-1,TRBJ1-2,many,TGCGCCAGCAGCTTGGGGCAGGCCGAAGGTGGCTACACCTTC,CASSLGQAEGGYTF
NA,TRBV24-1,TRBJ2-5,few,TGTGCCACCAGTGACTGGACTAACGAAGAGACCCAGTACTTC,CATSDWTNEETQYF
NA,TRBV29-1,TRBJ1-5,many,TGCAGCGTTTCCGGGGGCACTAATAGCAATCAGCCCCAGCATTTT,CSVSGGTNSNQPQHF
NA,TRBV28,TRBJ1-6,NA,TGTGCCAGCAGTGGCAGTTATTCACCCCTCCACTTT,CASSGSYSPLHF
NA,TRBV12-3/TRBV12-4,TRBJ2-7,many,TGTGCCAGCAGTTTAGGGACCTCCTCGGAGCAGTACTTC,CASSLGTSSEQYF
NA,TRBV18,TRBJ2-7,few,TGTGCCAGCTCAGCGGAGGTCGAGCAGTACTTC,CASSAEVEQYF
TRBD1,TRBV29-1,TRBJ2-2,NA,TGCAGCGTTACCCGGGACAGGGCCTCCGGGGAGCTGTTTTTT,CSVTRDRASGELFF
NA,TRBV6-1,TRBJ1-3,few,TGTGCCAGCACCTCCAGGACCCTCGCTGGAAACACCATATATTTT,CASTSRTLAGNTIYF
TRBD1,TRBV10-2,TRBJ1-2,many,TGCGCCAGCAGTGCCGGGACAGGGAACTATGGCTACACCTTC,CASSAGTGNYGYTF
TRBD2,TRBV20-1,TRBJ2-1,NA,TGCAGTGCTAGGACGCTAGCGGGAACATCCAATGAGCAGTTCTTC,CSARTLAGTSNEQFF
TRBD1,TRBV12-3/TRBV12-4,TRBJ1-5,NA,TGTGCCAGCAGCCGGGGACAGGGAAACCAGCCCCAGCATTTT,CASSRGQGNQPQHF
NA,TRBV20-1,TRBJ1-6,NA,TGCAGTGCTAGATTTGGCAGGGTGGATTCACCCCTCCACTTT,CSARFGRVDSPLHF
NA,TRBV15,TRBJ2-1,NA,TGTGCCACCAGCACCTCCTACAATGAGCAGTTCTTC,CATSTSYNEQFF
NA,TRBV4-1,TRBJ2-7,NA,TGCGCCAGCAGCCAAGGCCAGGGGAGGGACGAGCAGTACTTC,CASSQGQGRDEQYF
NA,TRBV4-1,TRBJ1-1,many,TGCGCCAGCAGCCAAGTCGCAGGAAGGGTTGAGTGGGCTTTCTTT,CASSQVAGRVEWAFF
NA,TRBV4-1,TRBJ1-4,few,TGCGCCAGCAGCCAAGGGTTTGCGGGGGTTCTTCGGGAAAAACTGTTTTTT,CASSQGFAGVLREKLFF
NA,TRBV18,TRBJ2-4,few,TGTGCCAGCTCTCGACGGGTAGCCAAAAACATTCAGTACTTC,CASSRRVAKNIQYF
TRBD1,TRBV2,TRBJ1-5,NA,TGTGCCAGCAGTGAAGGACAGGGTTGGAGCGGAAATCAGCCCCAGCATTTT,CASSEGQGWSGNQPQHF
NA,TRBV5-1,TRBJ1-1,few,TGCGCCAGCAAGGAGAGGGCGAGGGGTAGCACTGAAGCTTTCTTT,CASKERARGSTEAFF
TRBD1,TRBV6-2/TRBV6-3,TRBJ1-5,many,TGTGCCAGCAGTTTAGACAGGGAATATCAGCCCCAGCATTTT,CASSLDREYQPQHF
NA,TRBV27,TRBJ2-2,few,TGTGCCAGCAGTTGGATAGCCGGGGAGCTGTTTTTT,CASSWIAGELFF
NA,TRBV14,TRBJ1-2,NA,TGTGCCAGCAGCCAAGCGGCCTCTTCGGGCGGCTACACCTTC,CASSQAASSGGYTF
NA,TRBV18,TRBJ1-4,NA,TGTGCCAGCTCACCAAATCCAGGGGCAACTAATGAAAAACTGTTTTTT,CASSPNPGATNEKLFF
NA,TRBV15,TRBJ1-1,many,TGTGCCACCAGCAGAGACAGGGTGAACACTGAAGCTTTCTTT,CATSRDRVNTEAFF
TRBD2,TRBV6-1,TRBJ2-2,few,TGTGCCAGCAGTCCCGGGGGGGCCCGGGGCGGGGAGCTGTTTTTT,CASSPGGARGGELFF
TRBD1,TRBV6-1,TRBJ1-5,few,TGTGCCAGCAGTGAAAGGACAGGGGGCAATTTTCAGCCCCAGCATTTT,CASSERTGGNFQPQHF
NA,TRBV12-3/TRBV12-4,TRBJ1-6,many,TGTGCCAGCAGTTTGTCGGGGGCATCCTATAATTCACCCCTCCACTTT,CASSLSGASYNSPLHF
TRBD1,TRBV20-1,TRBJ1-1,NA,TGCAGTGCTAGAGACTTCGGACAGGCCATGAACACTGAAGCTTTCTTT,CSARDFGQAMNTEAFF
TRBD2,TRBV20-1,TRBJ2-3,NA,TGCAGTGCTAGAACTAGCGGGGTAAATACGCAGTATTTT,CSARTSGVNTQYF
NA,TRBV4-3,TRBJ1-4,NA,TGCGCCAGCAGCCAGGGGGCTCTGGGGAGGAATGAAAAACTGTTTTTT,CASSQGALGRNEKLFF
TRBD1,TRBV2,TRBJ1-5,many,TGTGCCAGCACCGGACAGGCGGGTAATCAGCCCCAGCATTTT,CASTGQAGNQPQHF
TRBD2,TRBV20-1,TRBJ2-5,few,TGCAGTGCTAGAGATTGGGCTAGCGGGAGCCAAGAGACCCAGTACTTC,CSARDWASGSQETQYF
NA,TRBV7-2,TRBJ1-5,many,TGTGCCAGCAGCTTACAGGGCCGCAATCAGCCCCAGCATTTT,CASSLQGRNQPQHF
TRBD2,TRBV5-4,TRBJ2-3,few,TGTGCCAGCAGTCGGGGGGAAAGCACAGATACGCAGTATTTT,CASSRGESTDTQYF